Below, 32 T cell receptor beta chains from the same sample are listed, as sequenced in a study of blood T cell repertoires in COVID-19. Sequenced by immunoSEQ multiplex PCR; TCRdb stores in-frame clones only, minus some. The top ten hold more than 10% of the sample, which has some 76,000 clones, around 80% seen once. Sequenced material: peripheral blood. The source of these receptors is a man in his forties or fifties with COVID-19, enrolled during active disease.

The chain is built from TRBV27 and TRBJ1-1; no definite D call. The CDR3 consists of 16 residues. V was cut by 5 bases and J by 1 base, with 17 bases left in between. Germline-derived CDR1 and CDR2 are MNHEY and SMNVEV (reference sequence). The CDR3 here is CASSGNPGRRNTEAFF. The CDR3 DNA reads as TGTGCCAGCAGTGGGAACCCGGGGAGGAGGAACACTGAAGCTTTCTTT.

The count of this clone is one. The chain is built from TRBV7-2 and TRBJ2-1; 9 bases are a match to TRBD2. J lost 1 base, V lost 5 bases, and 3 bases had no gene match. The CDR3 is 15 amino acids. The germline CDR1 and CDR2 sequences are SGHTA and FQGNSA. The CDR3 DNA reads TGTGCCAGCAGCCACAGCGGGGGGTCCTACAATGAGCAGTTCTTC. Translated, it gives CASSHSGGSYNEQFF.

The V call is TRBV4-2, the J call TRBJ2-5; 7 bases fit TRBD1. The CDR3 has 18 amino acids. Per germline, CDR1 LGHNA and CDR2 YNFKEQ. Trimming at V came to 0 bases and at J to 5 bases, leaving 15 bases not matched to a gene. The CDR3 loop reads CASSQEGGDGYFPETQYF. The CDR3 bases are TGTGCCAGCAGCCAAGAAGGGGGCGACGGCTACTTCCCCGAGACCCAGTACTTC.

This sequence joins TRBV3-1 (or the pseudogene TRBV3-2) and TRBJ2-1, with TRBD1 matching 7 bases. Germline V gives CDR1 LGHDT, CDR2 YNNKEL (reference sequence). The CDR3 spans 15 residues. The junction had 2 bases not matched to a gene; V was cut back by 3 bases and J by 0 bases. The CDR3 region is CASSQAGGSYNEQFF. In nucleotides, the CDR3 is TGTGCCAGCAGCCAGGCAGGGGGCTCCTACAATGAGCAGTTCTTC.

The rearrangement links TRBV27 to TRBJ2-7; D might be TRBD1 (5 bases). The length of the CDR3 is 15 residues. The germline V and J ends were trimmed by 3 bases and 6 bases, with 18 bases remaining between them. The germline V gene has CDR1 MNHEY and CDR2 SMNVEV (reference sequence). CDR3 loop: CASSFRLGVTGEQYF. The DNA of the CDR3 is TGTGCCAGCAGTTTCCGGTTAGGGGTAACTGGCGAGCAGTACTTC.

CDR3 nucleotides: TGTGCCAGCAGTGGAGGATCTCGGGACAGCTCCTACGAGCAGTACTTC. Translation: CASSGGSRDSSYEQYF. V gene TRBV6-1 combines with J gene TRBJ2-7; TRBD1 aligns across 7 bases. The V and J ends lost 4 bases and 0 bases, in that order; junction bases with no gene match: 9. Germline V gives CDR1 MNHNS, CDR2 SASEGT. The CDR3 is 16 residues long.

The chain employs TRBV28 and TRBJ2-7; tentatively, D is TRBD2 (6 bases). Germline CDR1 reads MDHEN; CDR2 reads SYDVKM. The CDR3 runs to 15 residues. The germline V and J ends were trimmed by 6 bases and 2 bases, with 17 bases remaining between them. CDR3: CASSPTGTPAYEQYF. The CDR3, as DNA: TGTGCCAGCAGCCCCACCGGGACTCCAGCCTACGAGCAGTACTTC.

This clone was detected once. This chain uses TRBV7-8 with TRBJ1-1; no clear D. Germline CDR1 reads SGHVS; CDR2 reads FQNEAQ. The germline V and J ends were trimmed by 1 base and 3 bases, with 6 bases remaining between them. The length of the CDR3 is 13 residues. As DNA, the CDR3 is TGTGCCAGCAGCTTAGGACTGTACACTGAAGCTTTCTTT. Translated: CASSLGLYTEAFF.

The V call is TRBV6-5, the J call TRBJ1-1; D possibly corresponds to TRBD1 (6 bases). Deletions cut 4 bases from V and 4 bases from J, with 16 bases between. Per germline, CDR1 MNHEY and CDR2 SVGAGI. There are 15 residues in the CDR3. CDR3 sequence reads: CASSFFGGPSTEAFF. DNA of the CDR3: TGTGCCAGCAGTTTCTTCGGGGGGCCGAGCACTGAAGCTTTCTTT.

CDR3 sequence: CASSPPNSQVTGYTF. The CDR3 region has the DNA TGTGCCAGCTCACCACCGAACAGCCAAGTCACTGGCTACACCTTC. The rearrangement uses TRBV18 and TRBJ1-2; D ambiguous. The V end was cut by 0 bases, the J end by 7 bases, with 15 bases between. CDR1 and CDR2 from the germline V gene are KGHSH and LQKENI. This CDR3 is 15 amino acids long.

This chain connects TRBV7-2 to TRBJ2-3, with D possibly TRBD1 on 5 matching bases. CDR1 is SGHTA and CDR2 is FQGNSA in the germline V gene. CDR3 length equals 13 residues. Trimming took 4 bases from V and 6 from J, leaving 11 bases between them. CDR3 DNA sequence: TGTGCCAGCAGCTCCAGGGTGGGGGATACGCAGTATTTT. Its protein product is CASSSRVGDTQYF. Filled out from reference TRBV7-2 and TRBJ2-3, the complete variable domain reads GAGVSQSPSNKVTEKGKDVELRCDPISGHTALYWYRQSLGQGLEFLIYFQGNSAPDKSGLPSDRFSAERTGGSVSTLTIQRTQQEDSAVYLCASSSRVGDTQYFGPGTRLTVL.

The chain employs TRBV19 and TRBJ1-2; D is perhaps TRBD1 (6 bases). Trimming removed 6 bases at V and 6 bases at J, with 17 bases between. CDR3 length: 14 residues. Germline V gives CDR1 LNHDA, CDR2 SQIVND (reference sequence). The CDR3 nucleotides read TGTGCCAGTAGGGCCAAAGACAGGTTCCATGGCTACACCTTC. Its protein is CASRAKDRFHGYTF.

V gene TRBV11-2 combines with J gene TRBJ1-2; maybe TRBD1 (5 bases). CDR3 size: 12 residues. Trimming took off 5 bases at V and 4 bases at J, with 8 bases between the two ends. Germline lookup yields CDR1 SGHAT and CDR2 FQNNGV. The CDR3 loop is CASSQDSYGYTF. The CDR3 DNA is TGTGCCAGCAGCCAAGACAGCTATGGCTACACCTTC.

The chain carries TRBV9 and TRBJ2-3; D possibly corresponds to TRBD1 (5 bases). This CDR3 has 13 amino acids. V lost 3 bases, J lost 3 bases, and 8 bases lay in between. CDR1 is SGDLS, CDR2 YYNGEE, per germline. The CDR3 reads CASSDRQTDTQYF. CDR3 DNA sequence: TGTGCCAGCAGCGACCGACAGACAGATACGCAGTATTTT. Variable domain in full (rest from reference TRBV9 and TRBJ2-3): DSGVTQTPKHLITATGQRVTLRCSPRSGDLSVYWYQQSLDQGLQFLIQYYNGEERAKGNILERFSAQQFPDLHSELNLSSLELGDSALYFCASSDRQTDTQYFGPGTRLTVL.

The V call is TRBV5-1, the J call TRBJ2-2; 10 nucleotides line up with TRBD2. CDR1 and CDR2 from the germline V gene are SGHRS and YFSETQ. V lost 8 bases, J lost 1 base, and 8 bases stayed unmatched. The CDR3 covers 16 residues. CDR3 sequence: CASKRLAGVNTGELFF. DNA for the CDR3: TGCGCCAGTAAACGGCTAGCGGGAGTGAACACCGGGGAGCTGTTTTTT.

The rearrangement uses TRBV5-1 and TRBJ1-4, with D possibly being TRBD1 (6 bases). Trimming took 3 bases from V and 4 from J, leaving 10 bases between them. CDR1 and CDR2 (germline): SGHRS, YFSETQ. This CDR3 has 14 residues. The DNA of the CDR3 is TGCGCCAGCAGCTCGGACAGCCGTAATGAAAAACTGTTTTTT. It translates to CASSSDSRNEKLFF.

This sequence joins TRBV6-1 and TRBJ2-7; possibly TRBD2 for D (6 bases). The germline V gene encodes CDR1 MNHNS and CDR2 SASEGT. Deletions cut 0 bases from V and 7 bases from J, with 19 bases between. This CDR3 is built from 16 residues. CDR3 sequence (DNA): TGTGCCAGCAGTGAAGCGGCGGCGGGGTGGGGTCGGGAGCAGTACTTC. It specifies CASSEAAAGWGREQYF.

The chain uses TRBV28 and TRBJ2-5, with D perhaps matching TRBD2 (5 bases). The CDR3 has 14 residues. CDR1 and CDR2 (germline): MDHEN, SYDVKM. Trimming removed 4 bases at V and 4 bases at J, with 13 bases between. The CDR3 protein is CASSSAGMGETQYF. The CDR3 DNA reads as TGTGCCAGCAGTTCAGCCGGGATGGGAGAGACCCAGTACTTC.

The genes are TRBV29-1 and TRBJ2-1, with no clear D. Deletions cut 4 bases from V and 9 bases from J, with 10 bases between. CDR1 is SQVTM, CDR2 ANQGSEA, per germline. This CDR3 spans 11 amino acids. CDR3 loop: CSVASPGEQFF. CDR3 nucleotide sequence: TGCAGCGTTGCTTCCCCCGGTGAGCAGTTCTTC.

The chain uses TRBV11-2 and TRBJ1-5, with D possibly being TRBD1 (6 bases). Germline V gene sequence: CDR1 SGHAT, CDR2 FQNNGV. The CDR3 totals 15 residues. Trimming shortened V by 5 bases and J by 4 bases, and 15 bases separated the two germline ends. CDR3 protein: CASSVTVDRNQPQHF. The CDR3 bases are TGTGCCAGCAGCGTCACCGTAGACAGGAATCAGCCCCAGCATTTT.

V is TRBV6-1 and J is TRBJ2-1, with 9 bases identical to TRBD1. CDR3 length: 15 residues. CDR1 is MNHNS, CDR2 SASEGT, per germline. Losses at the gene ends were 2 bases for V and 13 bases for J; bases not matched to a gene: 12. The CDR3 spells CASSEMGQGWVDQFF. DNA of the CDR3: TGTGCCAGCAGTGAAATGGGACAGGGATGGGTTGACCAGTTCTTC.

V usage is TRBV6-5 and J usage is TRBJ1-6; 7 bases match TRBD1. Germline CDR1 and CDR2: MNHEY and SVGAGI. V gave up 7 bases and J gave up 7 bases; unmatched junction bases: 7. CDR3 size: 14 residues. The CDR3 DNA follows: TGTGCCAGCACCCCAACAGGGGTGAATTCACCCCTCCACTTT. Translated: CASTPTGVNSPLHF.

This chain joins TRBV19 and TRBJ1-1; 9 positions agree with TRBD1. V shed 5 bases, J shed 6 bases, and the junction held 7 bases outside the gene matches. Germline CDR1 reads LNHDA; CDR2 reads SQIVND (reference sequence). The CDR3 sequence is 14 residues long. As DNA, the CDR3 is TGTGCCAGTAGTGTTGACAGGGGGGTCGCTGAAGCTTTCTTT. Amino acid sequence: CASSVDRGVAEAFF.

This clone is medium-sized in the sample. The chain has TRBV29-1 and TRBJ1-5; TRBD1 matches at 11 bases. Trimming removed 6 bases from V and 6 bases from J; junction bases left unmatched: 4. This CDR3 comprises 13 residues. Germline loops: CDR1 SQVTM, CDR2 ANQGSEA. The CDR3 nucleotides are TGCAGCGTGGGACAGGGGGATGGTCAGCCCCAGCATTTT. Translating it yields CSVGQGDGQPQHF.

V gene TRBV29-1 combines with J gene TRBJ2-1; possibly TRBD1 for D (7 bases). V was cut by 4 bases and J by 2 bases, with 12 bases left in between. This CDR3 spans 14 amino acids. The germline CDR1 and CDR2 sequences are SQVTM and ANQGSEA. The CDR3 nucleotides are TGCAGCGTTGGGGGGGACAGCCCCTACAATGAGCAGTTCTTC. This encodes CSVGGDSPYNEQFF.

CDR3 DNA: TGTGCCAGCAGCCAAGCGCGGTTTTCCTACGAGCAGTACTTC. It yields the protein CASSQARFSYEQYF. The chain employs TRBV3-1 (or the pseudogene TRBV3-2) and TRBJ2-7; D gene unclear. V lost 1 base to trimming and J lost 1 base, with 8 bases between them. Looked up from germline, CDR1 is LGHDT and CDR2 is YNNKEL (reference sequence). The CDR3 length is 14 residues.

This chain links TRBV6-1 with TRBJ2-3; TRBD1 agrees at 7 bases. V shed 2 bases, J shed 1 base, and the junction held 3 bases outside the gene matches. The CDR3 sequence is 15 residues long. Germline V gives CDR1 MNHNS, CDR2 SASEGT. DNA for the CDR3: TGTGCCAGCAGTGAATCAACAGGGGGCACAGATACGCAGTATTTT. Residues: CASSESTGGTDTQYF.

This chain connects TRBV12-3 or TRBV12-4 to TRBJ2-3; 9 positions agree with TRBD2. Germline trimming cut 3 bases from V and 8 bases from J; bases unmatched to any gene: 3. The CDR3 is 13 amino acids. The CDR3 spells CASSLAGGGTQYF. The CDR3 coding sequence is TGTGCCAGCAGTTTGGCGGGAGGGGGTACGCAGTATTTT.

The chain carries TRBV25-1 and TRBJ2-2; 7 bases map to TRBD1. This CDR3 is 15 amino acids long. CDR1 is MGHDK and CDR2 is SYGVNS in the germline V gene. J was trimmed by 5 bases and V by 6 bases; bases with no gene match: 9. CDR3 loop: CASSVYGTATGELFF. The CDR3 nucleotides are TGTGCCAGCAGCGTATACGGGACAGCGACCGGGGAGCTGTTTTTT.

The chain employs TRBV3-1 (or the pseudogene TRBV3-2) and TRBJ2-7, with 10 bases that match TRBD2. Unmatched junction bases numbered 5, after V lost 4 bases and J lost 2 bases. Germline assignment: CDR1 LGHDT and CDR2 YNNKEL (reference sequence). The CDR3 runs 15 residues. CDR3 sequence: CASSPSGSAAYEQYF. CDR3 DNA: TGTGCCAGCAGCCCTAGCGGGAGTGCGGCCTACGAGCAGTACTTC.

The chain carries TRBV9 and TRBJ2-1, with 8 bases identical to TRBD2. The CDR3 covers 17 residues. Looked up from germline, CDR1 is SGDLS and CDR2 is YYNGEE. The ends lost 0 bases at V and 0 bases at J; junction bases unmatched: 5. The CDR3 nucleotides are TGTGCCAGCAGCGTAGGAGGGAGCGGGAGCTCCTACAATGAGCAGTTCTTC. The encoded protein is CASSVGGSGSSYNEQFF.

This sequence joins TRBV5-1 and TRBJ2-2; 9 positions agree with TRBD1. V gave up 5 bases and J gave up 6 bases; unmatched junction bases: 8. Germline V gene lookup returns CDR1 SGHRS and CDR2 YFSETQ. The CDR3 extends over 15 amino acids. The CDR3 protein is CASRQGTGTSGELFF. CDR3 in DNA: TGCGCCAGCAGGCAAGGGACAGGGACTTCCGGGGAGCTGTTTTTT.